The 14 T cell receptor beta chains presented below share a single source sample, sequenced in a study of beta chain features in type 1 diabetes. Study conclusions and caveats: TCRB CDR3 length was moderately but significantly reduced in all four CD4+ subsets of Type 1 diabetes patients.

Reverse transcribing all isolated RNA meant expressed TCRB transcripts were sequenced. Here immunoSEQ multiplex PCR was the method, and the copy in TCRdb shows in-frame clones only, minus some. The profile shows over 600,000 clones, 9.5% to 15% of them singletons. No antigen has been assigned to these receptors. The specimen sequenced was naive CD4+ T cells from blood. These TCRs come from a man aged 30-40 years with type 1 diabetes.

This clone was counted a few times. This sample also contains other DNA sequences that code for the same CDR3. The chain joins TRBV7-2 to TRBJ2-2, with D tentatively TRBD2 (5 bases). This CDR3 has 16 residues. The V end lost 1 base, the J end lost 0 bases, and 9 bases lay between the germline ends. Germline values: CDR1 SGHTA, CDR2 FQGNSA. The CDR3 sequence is CASSLVGGPNTGELFF. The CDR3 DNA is TGTGCCAGCAGCTTAGTCGGCGGGCCGAACACCGGGGAGCTGTTTTTT.

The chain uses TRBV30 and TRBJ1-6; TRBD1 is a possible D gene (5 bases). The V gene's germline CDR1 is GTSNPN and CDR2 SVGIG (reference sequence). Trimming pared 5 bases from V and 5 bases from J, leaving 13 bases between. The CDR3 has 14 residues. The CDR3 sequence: CAWAGISDNSPLHF. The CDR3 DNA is TGTGCCTGGGCAGGGATTTCTGATAATTCACCCCTCCACTTT. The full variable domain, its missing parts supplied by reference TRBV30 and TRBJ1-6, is SQTIHQWPATLVQPVGSPLSLECTVEGTSNPNLYWYRQAAGRGLQLLFYSVGIGQISSEVPQNLSASRPQDRQFILSSKKLLLSDSGFYLCAWAGISDNSPLHFGNGTRLTVT.

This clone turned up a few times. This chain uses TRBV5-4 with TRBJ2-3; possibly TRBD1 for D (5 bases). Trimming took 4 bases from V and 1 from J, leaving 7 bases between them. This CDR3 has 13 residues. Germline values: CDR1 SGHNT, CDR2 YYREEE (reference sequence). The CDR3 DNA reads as TGTGCCAGCAGCATGACAGGCACAGATACGCAGTATTTT. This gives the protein CASSMTGTDTQYF.

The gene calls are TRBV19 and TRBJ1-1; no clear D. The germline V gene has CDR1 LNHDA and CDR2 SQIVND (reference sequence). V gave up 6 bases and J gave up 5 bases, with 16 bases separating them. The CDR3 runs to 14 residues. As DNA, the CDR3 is TGTGCCAGTAGCCGGTTGGAAAGAGGAACTGAAGCTTTCTTT. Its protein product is CASSRLERGTEAFF.

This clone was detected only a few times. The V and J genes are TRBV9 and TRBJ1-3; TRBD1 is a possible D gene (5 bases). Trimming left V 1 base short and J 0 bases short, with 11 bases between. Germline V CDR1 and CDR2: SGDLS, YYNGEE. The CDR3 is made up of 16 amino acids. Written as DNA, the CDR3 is TGTGCCAGCAGCGTAACGACAGCCTACTCTGGAAACACCATATATTTT. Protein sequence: CASSVTTAYSGNTIYF.

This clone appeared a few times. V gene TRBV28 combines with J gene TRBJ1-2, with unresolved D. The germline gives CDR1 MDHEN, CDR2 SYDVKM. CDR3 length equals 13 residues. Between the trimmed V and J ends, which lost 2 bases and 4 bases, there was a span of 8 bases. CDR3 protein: CASSLGFSYGYTF. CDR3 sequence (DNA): TGTGCCAGCAGTTTAGGTTTTAGCTATGGCTACACCTTC.

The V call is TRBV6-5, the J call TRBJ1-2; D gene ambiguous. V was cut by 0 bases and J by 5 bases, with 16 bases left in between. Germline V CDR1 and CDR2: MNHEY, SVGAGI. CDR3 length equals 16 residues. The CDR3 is CASSYSSGWGMYGYTF. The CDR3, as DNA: TGTGCCAGCAGTTACTCGTCCGGTTGGGGAATGTATGGCTACACCTTC.

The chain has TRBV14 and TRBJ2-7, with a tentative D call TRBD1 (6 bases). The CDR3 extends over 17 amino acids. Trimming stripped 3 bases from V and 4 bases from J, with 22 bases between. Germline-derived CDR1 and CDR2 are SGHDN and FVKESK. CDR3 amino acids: CASSQYSQGTSPYEQYF. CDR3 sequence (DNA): TGTGCCAGCAGCCAGTACAGTCAGGGGACCAGCCCGTACGAGCAGTACTTC. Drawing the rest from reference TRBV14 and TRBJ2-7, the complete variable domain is EAGVTQFPSHSVIEKGQTVTLRCDPISGHDNLYWYRRVMGKEIKFLLHFVKESKQDESGMPNNRFLAERTGGTYSTLKVQPAELEDSGVYFCASSQYSQGTSPYEQYFGPGTRLTVT.

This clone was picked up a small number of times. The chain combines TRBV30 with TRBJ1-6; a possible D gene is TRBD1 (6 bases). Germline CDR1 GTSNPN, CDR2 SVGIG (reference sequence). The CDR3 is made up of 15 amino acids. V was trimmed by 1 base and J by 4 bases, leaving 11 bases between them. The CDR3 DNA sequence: TGTGCCTGGAGTGCCCGGACAGCATATAATTCACCCCTCCACTTT. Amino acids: CAWSARTAYNSPLHF.

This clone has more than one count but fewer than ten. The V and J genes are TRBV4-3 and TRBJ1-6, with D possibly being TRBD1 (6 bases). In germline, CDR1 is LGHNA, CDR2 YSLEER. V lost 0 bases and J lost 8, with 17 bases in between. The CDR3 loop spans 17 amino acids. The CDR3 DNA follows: TGCGCCAGCAGCCAAGATGCTGCCAGGGGCAGGTATTCACCCCTCCACTTT. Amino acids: CASSQDAARGRYSPLHF.

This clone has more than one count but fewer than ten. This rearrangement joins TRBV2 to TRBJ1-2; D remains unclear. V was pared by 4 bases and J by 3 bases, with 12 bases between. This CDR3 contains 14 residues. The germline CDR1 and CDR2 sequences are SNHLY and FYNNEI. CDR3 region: CASSVRAVYYGYTF. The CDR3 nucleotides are TGTGCCAGCAGTGTGCGGGCAGTTTACTATGGCTACACCTTC.

CDR3 bases: TGTGCCAGCAGGGTCAGCTCCTATAATTCACCCCTCCACTTT. Its protein product is CASRVSSYNSPLHF. The chain employs TRBV25-1 and TRBJ1-6; D gene uncertain. Germline V gene data show CDR1 as MGHDK and CDR2 as SYGVNS. V was cut by 6 bases and J by 0 bases, with 6 bases left in between. The CDR3 has 14 amino acids.

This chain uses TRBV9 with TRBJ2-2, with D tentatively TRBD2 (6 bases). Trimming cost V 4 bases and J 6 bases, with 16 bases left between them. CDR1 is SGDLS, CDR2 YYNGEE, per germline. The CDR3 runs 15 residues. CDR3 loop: CASSPPGVLAGELFF. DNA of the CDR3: TGTGCCAGCAGCCCACCGGGGGTGTTGGCCGGGGAGCTGTTTTTT.

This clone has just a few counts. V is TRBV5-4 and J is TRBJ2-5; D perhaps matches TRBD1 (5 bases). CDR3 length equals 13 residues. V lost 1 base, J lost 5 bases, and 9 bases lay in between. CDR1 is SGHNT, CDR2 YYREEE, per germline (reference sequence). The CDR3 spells CASSLQGEETQYF. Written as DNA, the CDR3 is TGTGCCAGCAGCTTGCAGGGTGAGGAGACCCAGTACTTC.